The sequence of this T cell receptor (beta chain) was determined in a study of T cells after yellow fever vaccination. TCRdb reanalysed the 5' RACE reads using MiXCR and keeps one entry per CDR3 protein. The sample yields under 400,000 distinct CDR3 sequences, roughly an eighth seen once. This clonotype was recorded at least ten times. Unmatched junction bases numbered 5, after V lost 4 bases and J lost 3 bases. There are 14 residues in the CDR3. Germline V lookup: CDR1 SGHRS, CDR2 YFSETQ. This clonotype was obtained from a man aged 18 to 35 who received the YFV17D yellow fever vaccine. This rearrangement joins TRBV5-1 to TRBJ1-1; 8 nucleotides line up with TRBD1. Sequencing was performed on CD4+ T cells sorted from PBMCs, taken 15 days after the yellow fever booster vaccination. The CDR3 DNA is TGCGCCAGCAGCGTACAGGGGGGTGACACTGAAGCTTTCTTT. It codes for CASSVQGGDTEAFF.